This T cell receptor beta chain appears in the sequencing data of a study of shared clonotypes between healthy human individuals. Findings and limits, study-wide: Non-shared clonotypes displayed generation probabilities falling below those of clonotypes present in all four donors.

V trimming: 2 bases; J trimming: 2 bases; junction bases outside the gene matches: 6. CDR3 size: 16 residues. Germline lookup yields CDR1 MNHNY and CDR2 SVGAGI (reference sequence). The data were produced by immunoSEQ multiplex PCR, yet TCRdb's version contains in-frame clones alone and is incomplete. The table lists approximately 620,000 clones, about 97% of them singletons. Comment on this clone: Its antigen is still unknown.

The chain recombines TRBV6-6 with TRBJ2-1, with TRBD2 matching 7 bases. The sample consisted of naive CD4+ T cells sorted from blood. Subset given: CD45RA+ positively selected. The clonotype comes from a woman aged 30 to 39 in good health. The CDR3 DNA reads TGTGCCAGCAGTTACCCGACTAGCTTCGCCTACAATGAGCAGTTCTTC. Translation gives CASSYPTSFAYNEQFF.